This T cell receptor (beta chain) is from a study of cytomegalovirus exposure and HLA in healthy donors. Study-level results: What a later analysis reportedly showed was that an Asian-associated ancestry cluster had fewer N-insertions than the approximately 700-donor mean. Later, TCR association rates were found to vary by HLA locus, highest for DRB1 and lowest for HLA-C.

The germline CDR1 and CDR2 sequences are LNHDA and SQIVND (reference sequence). V was clipped by 4 bases and J by 4 bases; unmatched bases: 9. The CDR3 is 16 amino acids. The PCR contained 60 Vbeta and 13 Jbeta primers. The method was immunoSEQ multiplex PCR; TCRdb's version includes in-frame clones alone and lacks a portion of them. The sample consists of some 150,000 clones, around 75% of them appearing once. About this clone itself: Its antigen remains unidentified.

The sequence derives from a man aged 35 to 55 in good health and CMV-seronegative. J is TRBJ2-2 and V is TRBV19, with 7 bases fitting TRBD1. The sequenced sample was PBMCs. CDR3 DNA: TGTGCCAGTAGTAAACAGGGGCTGTCGACCACCGGGGAGCTGTTTTTT. Translated: CASSKQGLSTTGELFF.